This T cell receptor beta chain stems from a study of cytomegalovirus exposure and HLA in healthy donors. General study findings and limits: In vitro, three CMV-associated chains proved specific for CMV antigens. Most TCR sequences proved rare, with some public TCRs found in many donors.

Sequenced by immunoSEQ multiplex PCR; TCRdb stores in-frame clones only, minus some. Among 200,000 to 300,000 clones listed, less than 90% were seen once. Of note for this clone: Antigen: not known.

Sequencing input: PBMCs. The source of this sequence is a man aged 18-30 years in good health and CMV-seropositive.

CDR3 sequence: CASSQTGVYEQYF. The CDR3 nucleotides read TGTGCCAGCAGTCAAACAGGGGTCTACGAGCAGTACTTC. The rearrangement joins TRBV28 to TRBJ2-7; 7 nucleotides match TRBD1. From germline, CDR1 is MDHEN and CDR2 SYDVKM. V was clipped by 5 bases and J by 3 bases; unmatched bases: 4. CDR3 size: 13 residues.